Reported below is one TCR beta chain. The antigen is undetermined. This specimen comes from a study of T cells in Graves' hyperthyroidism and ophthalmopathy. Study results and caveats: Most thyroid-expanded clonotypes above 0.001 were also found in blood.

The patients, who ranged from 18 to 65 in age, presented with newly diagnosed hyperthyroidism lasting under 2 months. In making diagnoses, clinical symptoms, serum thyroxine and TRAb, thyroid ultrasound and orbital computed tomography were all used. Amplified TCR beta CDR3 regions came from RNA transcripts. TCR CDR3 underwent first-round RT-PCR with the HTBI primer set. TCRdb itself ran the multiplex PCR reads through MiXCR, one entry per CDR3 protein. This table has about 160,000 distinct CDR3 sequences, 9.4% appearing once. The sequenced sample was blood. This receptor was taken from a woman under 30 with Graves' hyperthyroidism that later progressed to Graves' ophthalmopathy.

The chain's CDR3 is CASSEPDQETQYF. The DNA of the CDR3 is TGTGCCAGCAGCGAACCAGACCAAGAGACCCAGTACTTC. V and J are TRBV5-4 and TRBJ2-5; the D is unclear. Germline-derived CDR1 and CDR2 are SGHNT and YYREEE (reference sequence). This CDR3 is built from 13 residues. V was shortened by 4 bases and J by 0 bases, with 7 bases between the two germline ends.